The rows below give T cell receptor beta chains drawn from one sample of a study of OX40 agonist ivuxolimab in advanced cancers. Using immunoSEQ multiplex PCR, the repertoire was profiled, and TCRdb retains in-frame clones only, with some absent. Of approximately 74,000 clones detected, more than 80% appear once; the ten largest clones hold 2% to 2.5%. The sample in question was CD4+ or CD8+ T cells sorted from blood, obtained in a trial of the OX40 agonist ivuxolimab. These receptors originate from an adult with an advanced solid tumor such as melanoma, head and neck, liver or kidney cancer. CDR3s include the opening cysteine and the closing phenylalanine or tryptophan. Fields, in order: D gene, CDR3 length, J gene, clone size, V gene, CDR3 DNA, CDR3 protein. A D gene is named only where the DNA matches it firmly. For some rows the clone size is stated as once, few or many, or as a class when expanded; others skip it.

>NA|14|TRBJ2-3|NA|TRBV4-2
TGTGCCAGCAGCCAGAGAGTTAGCACAGATACGCAGTATTTT
CASSQRVSTDTQYF
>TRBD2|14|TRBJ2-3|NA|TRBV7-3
TGTGCCAGCAGCCCGACTAGCGGCACAGATACGCAGTATTTT
CASSPTSGTDTQYF
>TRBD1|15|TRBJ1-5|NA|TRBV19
TGTGCCAGTAGGGACAGGGGGGTAAGCAATCAGCCCCAGCATTTT
CASRDRGVSNQPQHF
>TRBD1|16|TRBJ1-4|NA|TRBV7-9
TGTGCCAGCAGCTCCCGACAGGGGCTAACTAATGAAAAACTGTTTTTT
CASSSRQGLTNEKLFF
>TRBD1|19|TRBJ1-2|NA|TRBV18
TGTGCCAGCTCACGAACGACCGGGACAGGGGATACTTTCCTCTATGGCTACACCTTC
CASSRTTGTGDTFLYGYTF
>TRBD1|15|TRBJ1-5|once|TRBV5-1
TGCGCCAGCAGCTTGGGGGACAGGGGCAATCAGCCCCAGCATTTT
CASSLGDRGNQPQHF
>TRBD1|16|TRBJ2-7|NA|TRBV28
TGTGCCACCTTGGGGACAGGGGGACAGGGGCGCTACGAGCAGTACTTC
CATLGTGGQGRYEQYF
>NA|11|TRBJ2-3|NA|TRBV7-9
TGTGCCAGCAGCATTTCAGATACGCAGTATTTT
CASSISDTQYF
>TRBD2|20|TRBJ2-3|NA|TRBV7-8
TGTGCCAGCAGCCCGCGGACTAGCGGGGGTCTCGCAACTAGCACAGATACGCAGTATTTT
CASSPRTSGGLATSTDTQYF
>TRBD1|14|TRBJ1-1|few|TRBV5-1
TGCGCCAGCACGACAGGGTCCCCGAACACTGAAGCTTTCTTT
CASTTGSPNTEAFF
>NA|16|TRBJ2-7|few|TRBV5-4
TGTGCCAGCAGTTCCGCTACGACACGGAGCTCCTACGAGCAGTACTTC
CASSSATTRSSYEQYF
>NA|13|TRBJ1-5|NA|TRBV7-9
TGTGCCAGCAGCTTAGGTAGAAATCAGCCCCAGCATTTT
CASSLGRNQPQHF
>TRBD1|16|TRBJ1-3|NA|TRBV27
TGTGCCAGCAGTTTAATCGGACAGGGGTACGGAAACACCATATATTTT
CASSLIGQGYGNTIYF
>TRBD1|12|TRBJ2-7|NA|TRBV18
TGTGCCAGCTCACAACAGGGGGACGAGCAGTACTTC
CASSQQGDEQYF
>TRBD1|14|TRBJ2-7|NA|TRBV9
TGTGCCAGCAGCAGGGGGAGACAGGGTTACGAGCAGTACTTC
CASSRGRQGYEQYF
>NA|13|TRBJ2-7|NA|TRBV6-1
TGTGCCAGCCGAGGAGACAAGCTTTACGAGCAGTACTTC
CASRGDKLYEQYF
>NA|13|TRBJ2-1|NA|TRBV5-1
TGCGCCAGCACAACAGCATCCTACAATGAGCAGTTCTTC
CASTTASYNEQFF
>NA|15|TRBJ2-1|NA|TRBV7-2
TGTGCCAGCAGCTTAGCGTACGGGGCCTACAATGAGCAGTTCTTC
CASSLAYGAYNEQFF
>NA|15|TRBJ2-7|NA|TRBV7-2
TGTGCCAGCAGCTTAGCTACCACTATCTCCTACGAGCAGTACTTC
CASSLATTISYEQYF
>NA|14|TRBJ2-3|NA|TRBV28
TGTGCCAGCAGATGGGCCCGGGGCACAGATACGCAGTATTTT
CASRWARGTDTQYF
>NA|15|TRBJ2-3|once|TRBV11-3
TGTGCCAGCAGCTTAGACTCCAGGGCAGCAGATACGCAGTATTTT
CASSLDSRAADTQYF
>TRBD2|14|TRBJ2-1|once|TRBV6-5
TGTGCCAGCAGTTACTCGGCTAGCGGGAGTGTGCAGTTCTTC
CASSYSASGSVQFF
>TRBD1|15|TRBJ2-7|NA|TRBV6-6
TGTGCCAGCAGTTTTACGACAGGGGGTGGCTACGAGCAGTACTTC
CASSFTTGGGYEQYF
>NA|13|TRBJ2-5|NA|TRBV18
TGTGCCAGCTCACCGGTCGCGACTACGGCCCAGTACTTC
CASSPVATTAQYF
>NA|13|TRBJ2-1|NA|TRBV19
TGTGCCAGTAGGTCGAACACAGGGTCCGAGCAGTTCTTC
CASRSNTGSEQFF
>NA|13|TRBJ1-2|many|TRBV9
TGTGCCAGCAGCCCTGGACTTAACTATGGCTACACCTTC
CASSPGLNYGYTF
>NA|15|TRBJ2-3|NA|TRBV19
TGTGCCAGTAGTATGGCACAGGGTGTCGCAGATACGCAGTATTTT
CASSMAQGVADTQYF
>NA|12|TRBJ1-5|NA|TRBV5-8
TGTGCCAGCAGCCCCTACAATCAGCCCCAGCATTTT
CASSPYNQPQHF
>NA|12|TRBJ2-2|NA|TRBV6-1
TGTGCCAGCGTCGGGGGGCCCGGGGAGCTGTTTTTT
CASVGGPGELFF
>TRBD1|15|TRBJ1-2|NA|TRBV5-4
TGTGCCAGCAGGGCCGGGACAGGGGATAACTATGGCTACACCTTC
CASRAGTGDNYGYTF
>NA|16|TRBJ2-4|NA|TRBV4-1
TGCGCCAGCAGCCCCCGCGGAGGGTTCAACAAAAACATTCAGTACTTC
CASSPRGGFNKNIQYF
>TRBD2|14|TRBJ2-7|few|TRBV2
TGTGCCAGCAGTGTAGCTAGCGGGGGCGGCGAGCAGTACTTC
CASSVASGGGEQYF
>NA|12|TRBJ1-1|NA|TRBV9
TGTGCCAGCAGCCGGACGAGCACTGAAGCTTTCTTT
CASSRTSTEAFF
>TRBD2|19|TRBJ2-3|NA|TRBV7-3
TGTGCCAGCAGCTTAAGTTTAGCGGGGGGCCCTCTCCCCACAGATACGCAGTATTTT
CASSLSLAGGPLPTDTQYF
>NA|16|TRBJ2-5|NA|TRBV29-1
TGCAGCGTTGAAGATCCCTATCGGCAGGAACGAGAGACCCAGTACTTC
CSVEDPYRQERETQYF
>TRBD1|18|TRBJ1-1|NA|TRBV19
TGTGCCAGTAGTATAAATCGGGACAGGAGTTGGTGGGGCACTGAAGCTTTCTTT
CASSINRDRSWWGTEAFF
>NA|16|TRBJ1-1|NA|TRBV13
TGTGCCAGCAGCTCACGGACAGACCGAATTGCGGCTGAAGCTTTCTTT
CASSSRTDRIAAEAFF
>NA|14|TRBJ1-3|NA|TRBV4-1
TGCGCCAGCAGCCTTCAACCGGCTGGAAACACCATATATTTT
CASSLQPAGNTIYF
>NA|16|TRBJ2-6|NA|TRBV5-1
TGCGCCAGCAGCCCGACTAGGGTCTCTGGGGCCAACGTCCTGACTTTC
CASSPTRVSGANVLTF
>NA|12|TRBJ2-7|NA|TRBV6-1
TGTGCCAGCAGTCCTTTTAATTACGAGCAGTACTTC
CASSPFNYEQYF
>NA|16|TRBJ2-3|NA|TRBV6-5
TGTGCCAGCAGTTACTCCCCCTACGGGAAAGGGGATACGCAGTATTTT
CASSYSPYGKGDTQYF
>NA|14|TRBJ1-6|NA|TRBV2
TGTGCCAGCAGTGTGGCAGCCTATAATTCACCCCTCCACTTT
CASSVAAYNSPLHF
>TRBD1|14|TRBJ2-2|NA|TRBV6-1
TGTGCCAGCAGCAGACAGGGAGACACCGGGGAGCTGTTTTTT
CASSRQGDTGELFF
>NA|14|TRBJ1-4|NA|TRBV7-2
TGTGCCAGCAGGCCAGTTGCAACTAATGAAAAACTGTTTTTT
CASRPVATNEKLFF
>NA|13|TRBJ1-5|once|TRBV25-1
TGTGCCAGCACTCAGGACGGAAATCAGCCCCAGCATTTT
CASTQDGNQPQHF
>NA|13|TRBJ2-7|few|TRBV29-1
TGCAGCGTCGCCATCCCGGGCCCTAATCGGCAGTACTTC
CSVAIPGPNRQYF
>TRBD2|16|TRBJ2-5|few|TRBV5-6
TGTGCCAGCAGCTTCCCGACTAGCGGGAGTGGAGAGACCCAGTACTTC
CASSFPTSGSGETQYF
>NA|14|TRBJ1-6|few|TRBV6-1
TGTGCCAGCTCGGCAGGCCCCTATAATTCACCCCTCCACTTT
CASSAGPYNSPLHF